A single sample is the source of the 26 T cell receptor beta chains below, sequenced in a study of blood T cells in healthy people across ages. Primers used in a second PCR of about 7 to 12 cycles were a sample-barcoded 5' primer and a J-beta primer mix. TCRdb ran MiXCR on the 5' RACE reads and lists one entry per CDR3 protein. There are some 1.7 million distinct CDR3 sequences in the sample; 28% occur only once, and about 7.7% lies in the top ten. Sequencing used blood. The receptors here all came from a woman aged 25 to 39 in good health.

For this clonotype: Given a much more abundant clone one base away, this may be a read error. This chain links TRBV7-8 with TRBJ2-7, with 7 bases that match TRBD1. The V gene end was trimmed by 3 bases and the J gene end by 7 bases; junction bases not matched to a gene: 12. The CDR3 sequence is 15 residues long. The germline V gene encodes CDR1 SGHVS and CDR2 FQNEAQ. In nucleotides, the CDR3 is TGTGCCAGCAGCTTTAGACAGGGTTCCTACAATGAGCAGTACTTC. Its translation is CASSFRQGSYNEQYF. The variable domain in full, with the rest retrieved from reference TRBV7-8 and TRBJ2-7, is GAGVSQSPRYKVAKRGQDVALRCDPISGHVSLFWYQQALGQGPEFLTYFQNEAQLDKSGLPSDRFFAERPEGSVSTLKIQRTQQEDSAVYLCASSFRQGSYNEQYFGPGTRLTVT.

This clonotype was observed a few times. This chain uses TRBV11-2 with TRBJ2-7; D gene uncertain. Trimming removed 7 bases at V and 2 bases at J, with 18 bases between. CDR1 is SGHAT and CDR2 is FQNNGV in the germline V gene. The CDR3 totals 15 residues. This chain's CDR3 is CASTYLGMRTYEQYF. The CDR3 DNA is TGTGCCAGCACTTACTTAGGGATGAGGACCTACGAGCAGTACTTC.

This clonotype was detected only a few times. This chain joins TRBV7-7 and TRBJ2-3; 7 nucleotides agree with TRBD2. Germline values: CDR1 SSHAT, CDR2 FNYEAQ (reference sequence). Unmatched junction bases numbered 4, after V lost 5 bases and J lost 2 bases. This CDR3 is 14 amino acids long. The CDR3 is CASSRDYFTDTQYF. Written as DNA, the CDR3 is TGTGCCAGCAGCCGGGACTACTTCACAGATACGCAGTATTTT.

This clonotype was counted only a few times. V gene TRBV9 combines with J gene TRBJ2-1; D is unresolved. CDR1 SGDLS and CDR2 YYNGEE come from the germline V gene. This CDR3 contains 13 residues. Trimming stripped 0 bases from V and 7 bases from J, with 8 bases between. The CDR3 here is CASSVEWENEQFF. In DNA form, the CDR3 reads TGTGCCAGCAGCGTAGAATGGGAAAATGAGCAGTTCTTC. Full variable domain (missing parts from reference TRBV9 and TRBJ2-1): DSGVTQTPKHLITATGQRVTLRCSPRSGDLSVYWYQQSLDQGLQFLIQYYNGEERAKGNILERFSAQQFPDLHSELNLSSLELGDSALYFCASSVEWENEQFFGPGTRLTVL.

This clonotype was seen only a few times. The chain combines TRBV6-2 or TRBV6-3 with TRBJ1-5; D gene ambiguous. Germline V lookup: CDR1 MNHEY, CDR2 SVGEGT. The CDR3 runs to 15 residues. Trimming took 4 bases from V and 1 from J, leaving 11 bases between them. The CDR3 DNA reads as TGTGCCAGCAGTTGGGGTATCCTGAGCAATCAGCCCCAGCATTTT. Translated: CASSWGILSNQPQHF.

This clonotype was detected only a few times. The CDR3 region is CASSSSGPTLNEQFF. CDR3 bases: TGCGCCAGCAGCTCTTCCGGGCCCACATTAAATGAGCAGTTCTTC. The V and J genes are TRBV5-1 and TRBJ2-1; D ambiguous. The CDR3 covers 15 residues. The V gene lost 3 bases and the J gene lost 7 bases, with 17 bases spanning the gap. CDR1 SGHRS and CDR2 YFSETQ come from the germline V gene.

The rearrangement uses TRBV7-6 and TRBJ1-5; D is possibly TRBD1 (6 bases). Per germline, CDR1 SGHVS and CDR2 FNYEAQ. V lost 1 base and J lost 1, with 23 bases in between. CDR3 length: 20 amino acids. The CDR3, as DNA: TGTGCCAGCAGCTTAGGGGCCGCGAGCAGGGGCGCACGAAGCAATCAGCCCCAGCATTTT. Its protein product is CASSLGAASRGARSNQPQHF.

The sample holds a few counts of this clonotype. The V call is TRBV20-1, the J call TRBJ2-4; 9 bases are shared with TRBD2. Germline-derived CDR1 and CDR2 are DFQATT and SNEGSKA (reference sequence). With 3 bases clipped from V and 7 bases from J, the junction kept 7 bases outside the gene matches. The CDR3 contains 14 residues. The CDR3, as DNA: TGCAGTGCTAGCACGTCGAGCGGGAGGAACATTCAGTACTTC. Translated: CSASTSSGRNIQYF.

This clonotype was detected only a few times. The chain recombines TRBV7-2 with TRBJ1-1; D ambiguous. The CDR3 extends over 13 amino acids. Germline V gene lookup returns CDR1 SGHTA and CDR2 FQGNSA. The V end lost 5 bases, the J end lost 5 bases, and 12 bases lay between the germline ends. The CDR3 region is CASSPQVATEAFF. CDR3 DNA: TGTGCCAGCAGCCCCCAAGTAGCGACTGAAGCTTTCTTT.

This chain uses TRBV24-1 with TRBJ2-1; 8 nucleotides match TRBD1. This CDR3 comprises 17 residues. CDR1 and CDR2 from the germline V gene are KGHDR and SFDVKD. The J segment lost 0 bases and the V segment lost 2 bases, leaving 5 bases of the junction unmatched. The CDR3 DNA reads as TGTGCCACCAGTGATTCCACAGGACAGGGCTCCTACAATGAGCAGTTCTTC. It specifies CATSDSTGQGSYNEQFF.

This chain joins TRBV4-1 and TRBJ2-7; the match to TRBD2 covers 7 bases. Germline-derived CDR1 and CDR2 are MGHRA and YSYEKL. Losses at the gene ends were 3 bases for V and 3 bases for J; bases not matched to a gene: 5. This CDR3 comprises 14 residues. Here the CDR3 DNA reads TGCGCCAGCAGCCAGTCGCGGACTAGCTACGAGCAGTACTTC. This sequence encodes CASSQSRTSYEQYF.

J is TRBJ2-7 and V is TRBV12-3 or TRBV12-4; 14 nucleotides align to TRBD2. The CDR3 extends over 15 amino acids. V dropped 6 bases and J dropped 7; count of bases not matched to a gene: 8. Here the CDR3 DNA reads TGTGCCAGCAGAAAACCGGGACTAGCGGGGGCTGAGCAGTACTTC. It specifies CASRKPGLAGAEQYF.

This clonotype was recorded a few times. CDR3 in DNA: TGTGCCAGCAGTGCTAACGGACTGAATAAGTACTTC. This translates into CASSANGLNKYF. The chain uses TRBV6-5 and TRBJ2-5, with TRBD2 as a possible D gene (5 bases). V was shortened by 5 bases and J by 12 bases, with 16 bases between the two germline ends. Germline CDR1 MNHEY, CDR2 SVGAGI. The CDR3 has 12 residues.

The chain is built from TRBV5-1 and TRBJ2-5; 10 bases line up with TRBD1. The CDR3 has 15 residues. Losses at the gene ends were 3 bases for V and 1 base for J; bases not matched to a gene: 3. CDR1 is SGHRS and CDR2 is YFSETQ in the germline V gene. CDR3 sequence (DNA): TGCGCCAGCAGCTCAGGACAGGGGGTCCAAGAGACCCAGTACTTC. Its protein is CASSSGQGVQETQYF.

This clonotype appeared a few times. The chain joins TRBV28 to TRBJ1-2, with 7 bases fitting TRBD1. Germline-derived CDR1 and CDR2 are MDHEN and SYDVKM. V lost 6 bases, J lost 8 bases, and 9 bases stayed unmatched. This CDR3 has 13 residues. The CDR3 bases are TGTGCCAGCAGGCCGACAGGGACCCTCGGCTACACCTTC. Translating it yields CASRPTGTLGYTF.

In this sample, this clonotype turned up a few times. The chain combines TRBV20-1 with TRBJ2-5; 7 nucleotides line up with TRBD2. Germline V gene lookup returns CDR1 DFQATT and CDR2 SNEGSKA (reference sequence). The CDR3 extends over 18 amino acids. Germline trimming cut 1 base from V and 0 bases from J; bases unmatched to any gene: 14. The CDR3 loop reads CSARVFQRAGTYQETQYF. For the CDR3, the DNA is TGCAGTGCTAGAGTTTTTCAACGAGCGGGGACGTACCAAGAGACCCAGTACTTC.

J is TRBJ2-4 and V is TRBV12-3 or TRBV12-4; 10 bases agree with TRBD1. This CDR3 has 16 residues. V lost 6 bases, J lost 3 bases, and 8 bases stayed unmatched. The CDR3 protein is CASRTGTGVGKNIQYF. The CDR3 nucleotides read TGTGCCAGCAGGACGGGGACAGGGGTTGGCAAAAACATTCAGTACTTC.

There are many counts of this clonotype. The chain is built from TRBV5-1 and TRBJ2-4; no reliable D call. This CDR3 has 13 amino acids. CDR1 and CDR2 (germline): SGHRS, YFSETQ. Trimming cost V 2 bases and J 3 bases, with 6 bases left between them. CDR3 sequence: CASSFPGKNIQYF. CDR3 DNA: TGCGCCAGCAGCTTCCCGGGCAAAAACATTCAGTACTTC.

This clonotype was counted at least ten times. CDR3 loop: CASRFDSTSYEQYF. The DNA for the CDR3 is TGTGCCAGCAGGTTCGACAGTACCTCCTACGAGCAGTACTTC. The gene calls are TRBV6-6 and TRBJ2-7; D is perhaps TRBD1 (5 bases). This CDR3 is 14 amino acids long. The germline V gene encodes CDR1 MNHNY and CDR2 SVGAGI (reference sequence). V was clipped by 6 bases and J by 0 bases, with 12 bases between them.

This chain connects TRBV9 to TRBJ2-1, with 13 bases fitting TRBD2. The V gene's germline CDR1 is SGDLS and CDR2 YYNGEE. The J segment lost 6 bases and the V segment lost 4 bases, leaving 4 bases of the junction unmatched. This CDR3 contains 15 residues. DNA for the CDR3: TGTGCCAGCAGCAACCGGACTAGCGGGGGCAATGAGCAGTTCTTC. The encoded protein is CASSNRTSGGNEQFF. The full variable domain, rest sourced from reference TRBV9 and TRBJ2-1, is DSGVTQTPKHLITATGQRVTLRCSPRSGDLSVYWYQQSLDQGLQFLIQYYNGEERAKGNILERFSAQQFPDLHSELNLSSLELGDSALYFCASSNRTSGGNEQFFGPGTRLTVL.

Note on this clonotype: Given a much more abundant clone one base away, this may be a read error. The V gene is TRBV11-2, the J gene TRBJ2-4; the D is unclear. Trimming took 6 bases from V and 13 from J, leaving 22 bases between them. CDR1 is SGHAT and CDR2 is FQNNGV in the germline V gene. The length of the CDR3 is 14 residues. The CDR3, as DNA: TGTGCCAGCAGAGCTATAGGGTCCTCCTACAAGCAGTACTTC. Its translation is CASRAIGSSYKQYF.

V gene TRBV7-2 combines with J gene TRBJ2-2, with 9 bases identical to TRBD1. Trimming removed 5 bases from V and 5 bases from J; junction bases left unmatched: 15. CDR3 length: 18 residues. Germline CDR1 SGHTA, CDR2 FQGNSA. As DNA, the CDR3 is TGTGCCAGCAGCCACCCTCCCTCTGGGACAGGGTTTACCGGGGAGCTGTTTTTT. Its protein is CASSHPPSGTGFTGELFF.

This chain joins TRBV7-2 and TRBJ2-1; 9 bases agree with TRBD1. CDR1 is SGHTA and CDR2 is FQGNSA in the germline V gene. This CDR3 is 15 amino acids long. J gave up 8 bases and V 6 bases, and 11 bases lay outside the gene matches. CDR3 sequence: CASRHPGTGLDEQFF. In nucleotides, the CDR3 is TGTGCCAGCAGGCATCCGGGGACAGGGCTCGATGAGCAGTTCTTC.

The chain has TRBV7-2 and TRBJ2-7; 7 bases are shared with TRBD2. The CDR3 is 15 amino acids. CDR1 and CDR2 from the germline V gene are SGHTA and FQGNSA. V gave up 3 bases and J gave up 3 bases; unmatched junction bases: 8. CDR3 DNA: TGTGCCAGCAGCTTCTTAGCGGGTTATCTCTACGAGCAGTACTTC. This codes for CASSFLAGYLYEQYF.

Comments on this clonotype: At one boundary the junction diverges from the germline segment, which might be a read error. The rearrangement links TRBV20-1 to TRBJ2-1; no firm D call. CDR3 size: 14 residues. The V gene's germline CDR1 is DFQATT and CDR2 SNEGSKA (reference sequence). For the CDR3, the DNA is TGCGGTGCTAGAGATTGGTCCAGGAACAATGAGCAGTTCTTC. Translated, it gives CGARDWSRNNEQFF.

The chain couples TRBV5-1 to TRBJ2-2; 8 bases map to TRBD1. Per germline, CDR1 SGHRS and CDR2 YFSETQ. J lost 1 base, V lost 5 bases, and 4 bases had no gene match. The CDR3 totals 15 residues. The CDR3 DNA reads TGCGCCAGCAGGACAGGGGAACTGAACACCGGGGAGCTGTTTTTT. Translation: CASRTGELNTGELFF.